Following are 27 T cell receptor beta chains from one sample sequenced in a study of molecular identifiers for immune sequencing clone quantification (dated by TCRdb to the late 2010s). The method behind the library was PCR. Sequencing was carried out with an Illumina HiSeq 4000. Starting from the raw public reads, TCRdb applied fastp trimming at Q25, assembled clones with MiXCR and retained in-frame beta chains. Every distinct CDR3 protein forms one entry, paired with its most common genes and DNA. The sample data list over 600,000 distinct CDR3 sequences, and approximately 20% of these were observed just once. 0.85% of the sample comes from the top ten. Source material: naive CD8+ T cells from blood, with Jurkat cell RNA spiked in. This specimen's cell subset or site label, interpreted: FACS-sorted CD8+CD4-CCR7+CD45RA+ naive T cells. Receptor source: a human donor in good health. Some libraries in this study had Jurkat cell RNA spiked in.

There are many counts of this clonotype. This rearrangement joins TRBV27 to TRBJ2-7; either TRBD1 or TRBD2 may fit D (5 bases each). The ends were cut back, 6 bases at V and 3 bases at J, with 18 bases in the middle. Germline-derived CDR1 and CDR2 are MNHEY and SMNVEV (reference sequence). This CDR3 spans 15 amino acids. This CDR3 is CASSYRDGSYYEQYF. Here the CDR3 DNA reads TGTGCCAGCAGCTATAGGGACGGATCATACTACGAGCAGTACTTC.

Comment on this clonotype: Given a much more abundant clone one base away, this may be a read error. The gene calls are TRBV28 and TRBJ2-3; 13 nucleotides agree with TRBD2. The germline gives CDR1 MDHEN, CDR2 SYDVKM. This CDR3 spans 16 amino acids. The CDR3 bases are TGTGCCAGCAGTCTCCGGACTAGCGGGAGTACAGATACGCTGTATTTT. This translates into CASSLRTSGSTDTLYF.

This clonotype turned up a few times. This may stem from a read error, because a much larger clone lies one nucleotide away. The rearrangement joins TRBV29-1 to TRBJ2-7; tentatively, D is TRBD2 (6 bases). The germline gives CDR1 SQVTM, CDR2 ANQGSEA. CDR3 length: 13 residues. The chain's CDR3 is CSVVRGDSYGQYF. CDR3 bases: TGCAGCGTTGTGCGGGGAGACTCCTACGGGCAGTACTTC.

This clonotype was observed a few times. Since a much larger clone is just one base distant, this may be a read error. The J gene is TRBJ2-7, the V gene TRBV29-1; 9 bases line up with TRBD1. In germline, CDR1 is SQVTM, CDR2 ANQGSEA. Trimming cost V 3 bases and J 2 bases; bases outside gene matches: 5. The CDR3 has 14 residues. This CDR3 is CSVEGTGFPYEQYF. The CDR3, as DNA: TGCAGCGTTGAGGGGACAGGGTTTCCCTACGAGCAGTACTTC.

The CDR3 loop is CAGSNGQSNQPQHF. The CDR3 region has the DNA TGTGCTGGCAGCAATGGACAGAGCAATCAGCCCCAGCATTTT. The V gene is TRBV28, the J gene TRBJ1-5, with a weak D call TRBD1 (6 bases). Germline CDR1 is MDHEN and CDR2 is SYDVKM. The CDR3 is 14 residues long.

In this sample, this clonotype turned up many times. The gene calls are TRBV6-5 and TRBJ2-7; D is possibly TRBD2 (5 bases). The germline V and J ends were trimmed by 6 bases and 5 bases, with 11 bases remaining between them. The germline V gene has CDR1 MNHEY and CDR2 SVGAGI. This CDR3 comprises 12 residues. CDR3: CASRSTGDEQYF. CDR3 nucleotides: TGTGCCAGCAGATCCACCGGGGACGAGCAGTACTTC.

This clonotype has at least ten counts. The V call is TRBV11-1, the J call TRBJ2-7; the match to TRBD1 covers 8 bases. The CDR3 covers 15 residues. The V gene end was trimmed by 5 bases and the J gene end by 4 bases; junction bases not matched to a gene: 10. The germline CDR1 and CDR2 sequences are SGHAT and FQDESV (reference sequence). CDR3 DNA: TGTGCCAGCAGCACCACTCGGACAGGGTGGTACGAGCAGTACTTC. Its translation is CASSTTRTGWYEQYF.

About this clonotype: This may arise from a read error, as a much more abundant clone is one base away. The chain combines TRBV5-6 with TRBJ1-5; D is unclear. The CDR3 loop spans 16 amino acids. Trimming shortened V by 3 bases and J by 1 base, and 14 bases separated the two germline ends. Germline V gives CDR1 SGHDT, CDR2 YYEEEE. For the CDR3, the DNA is TGTGCCAGCAGCTCCGGGTTTCCCGAAAGCAATCAGCCCCAGCATTTT. Its translation is CASSSGFPESNQPQHF.

A note on this clonotype: This may come from a read error, since a much larger clone is one base off. The V and J genes are TRBV7-2 and TRBJ2-5; D not certain. CDR3 length equals 13 residues. Germline V gene sequence: CDR1 SGHTA, CDR2 FQGNSA. CDR3 in amino acids: CASSPLLQETRYF. CDR3 sequence (DNA): TGTGCCAGCAGTCCGTTACTACAAGAGACCCGGTACTTC.

This clonotype was seen repeatedly, ten times or more. V usage is TRBV12-5 and J usage is TRBJ2-7; no clear D gene. The CDR3 consists of 13 residues. Trimming removed 8 bases from V and 3 bases from J, with 14 bases in between. The germline V gene has CDR1 LGHNT and CDR2 FRNRAP. The CDR3 bases are TGTGCTAGTTCAGGCCCCCCCTACTACGAGCAGTACTTC. It yields the protein CASSGPPYYEQYF.

Ten or more counts support this clonotype. The V and J genes are TRBV13 and TRBJ1-3; D remains unclear. In germline, CDR1 is PRHDT, CDR2 FYEKMQ (reference sequence). The CDR3 runs 12 residues. Trimming removed 5 bases at V and 0 bases at J, with 2 bases between. The CDR3 spells CASSVSGNTIYF. CDR3 DNA sequence: TGTGCCAGCAGCGTCTCTGGAAACACCATATATTTT.

Ten or more counts support this clonotype. V usage is TRBV12-3 or TRBV12-4 and J usage is TRBJ2-5, with 11 bases matching TRBD2. J gave up 3 bases and V 6 bases, and 6 bases lay outside the gene matches. The CDR3 runs 15 residues. The CDR3 DNA is TGTGCCAGCAGCCGACTACTAGCGGGGGAAGAGACCCAGTACTTC. This sequence encodes CASSRLLAGEETQYF.

The chain recombines TRBV24-1 with TRBJ2-5; D possibly corresponds to TRBD1 (7 bases). Germline values: CDR1 KGHDR, CDR2 SFDVKD. This CDR3 is 14 amino acids long. The ends were cut back, 4 bases at V and 5 bases at J, with 13 bases in the middle. The CDR3 here is CATSERTGGETQYF. Written as DNA, the CDR3 is TGTGCCACCAGTGAGAGGACAGGAGGGGAGACCCAGTACTTC.

This clonotype was counted many times. This rearrangement joins TRBV29-1 to TRBJ2-2; 9 bases map to TRBD1. J was trimmed by 7 bases and V by 7 bases; bases with no gene match: 7. Germline CDR1 is SQVTM and CDR2 is ANQGSEA. This CDR3 is built from 13 residues. CDR3 bases: TGCAGCGAGGACAGGGGTCATAACGGGGAGCTGTTTTTT. As protein: CSEDRGHNGELFF.

This CDR3 reads CASSLGAPGLAKEFF. The DNA for the CDR3 is TGTGCCAGCAGCCTGGGGGCGCCGGGACTAGCGAAGGAGTTCTTC. This chain uses TRBV7-6 with TRBJ2-1, with 10 bases identical to TRBD2. This CDR3 is built from 15 residues. V gave up 5 bases and J gave up 14 bases; unmatched junction bases: 15. Germline V gene sequence: CDR1 SGHVS, CDR2 FNYEAQ.

This clonotype was picked up many times. CDR3: CASSFGQTEAFF. The CDR3, as DNA: TGTGCCAGCAGTTTCGGACAGACTGAAGCTTTCTTT. V usage is TRBV28 and J usage is TRBJ1-1; tentative D call: TRBD1 (6 bases). Germline CDR1 MDHEN, CDR2 SYDVKM. Trimming pared 3 bases from V and 5 bases from J, leaving 7 bases between. This CDR3 contains 12 residues. Full variable domain (outside the CDR3, taken from reference TRBV28 and TRBJ1-1): DVKVTQSSRYLVKRTGEKVFLECVQDMDHENMFWYRQDPGLGLRLIYFSYDVKMKEKGDIPEGYSVSREKKERFSLILESASTNQTSMYLCASSFGQTEAFFGQGTRLTVV.

This clonotype was found many times. The V gene is TRBV12-3 or TRBV12-4, the J gene TRBJ1-4; 7 nucleotides line up with TRBD1. The CDR3 is made up of 14 amino acids. J gave up 7 bases and V 4 bases, and 6 bases lay outside the gene matches. This chain's CDR3 is CASSSGQEIEKLFF. DNA for the CDR3: TGTGCCAGCAGTTCCGGACAGGAGATTGAAAAACTGTTTTTT.

With regard to this clonotype: This clone may be a read error of a much larger clone one base away. The chain recombines TRBV3-1 with TRBJ1-5; D is undetermined. Germline V lookup: CDR1 LGHDT, CDR2 YNNKEL (reference sequence). CDR3 size: 18 residues. The CDR3 DNA is TGTGCCGGCAGCCAAGGGCCAATTGCGAGTAATAGCAATCAGCCCCAGCATTTT. The encoded protein is CAGSQGPIASNSNQPQHF. Based on the CDR3 plus reference TRBV3-1 and TRBJ1-5, the full variable domain is DTAVSQTPKYLVTQMGNDKSIKCEQNLGHDTMYWYKQDSKKFLKIMFSYNNKELIINETVPNRFSPKSPDKAHLNLHINSLELGDSAVYFCAGSQGPIASNSNQPQHFGDGTRLSIL.

This chain links TRBV5-4 with TRBJ2-1, with 9 bases that match TRBD2. J gave up 10 bases and V 2 bases, and 10 bases lay outside the gene matches. Germline V CDR1 and CDR2: SGHNT, YYREEE (reference sequence). The CDR3 sequence is 15 residues long. CDR3 coding DNA: TGTGCCAGCAGCTTCAGATTAGCGGGAGTACGAGAGCAGTTCTTC. Its translation is CASSFRLAGVREQFF.

On this clonotype: This may arise from a read error, as a much more abundant clone is one base away. V and J are TRBV25-1 and TRBJ2-1; no reliable D call. The CDR3 spans 13 residues. Germline V CDR1 and CDR2: MGHDK, SYGVNS. Trimming pared 8 bases from V and 3 bases from J, leaving 11 bases between. CDR3 sequence (DNA): TGTGCCAGCTGTGGCCGAGTCTACAATGAGCAGTTCTTC. Translation gives CASCGRVYNEQFF.

This clonotype showed up many times. The V and J genes are TRBV2 and TRBJ1-1, with D perhaps TRBD1 (5 bases). Trimming cost V 4 bases and J 2 bases, with 8 bases left between them. CDR3 length: 13 residues. CDR1 SNHLY and CDR2 FYNNEI come from the germline V gene. Here the CDR3 DNA reads TGTGCCAGCAGTGGCGACAGAAACACTGAAGCTTTCTTT. This encodes CASSGDRNTEAFF.

This clonotype was seen repeatedly, ten times or more. The J gene is TRBJ1-1, the V gene TRBV12-3 or TRBV12-4; D gene ambiguous. CDR3 length: 13 residues. The V and J ends lost 6 bases and 0 bases respectively, with 8 bases between them. CDR3: CASRLYMNTEAFF. CDR3 bases: TGTGCCAGCAGACTGTACATGAACACTGAAGCTTTCTTT.

This clonotype was seen ten or more times. This chain connects TRBV12-3 or TRBV12-4 to TRBJ2-7, with 11 positions matching TRBD2. The V and J ends lost 7 bases and 4 bases, in that order; junction bases with no gene match: 6. The CDR3 extends over 14 amino acids. The CDR3 protein is CASTAGLAGYEQYF. CDR3 nucleotides: TGTGCCAGCACCGCCGGACTAGCGGGTTACGAGCAGTACTTC.

This clonotype was found many times. The V call is TRBV7-6, the J call TRBJ2-3; 7 nucleotides line up with TRBD2. The CDR3 totals 17 residues. Germline V gene lookup returns CDR1 SGHVS and CDR2 FNYEAQ. The V and J ends lost 1 base and 2 bases, in that order; junction bases with no gene match: 9. The CDR3: CASSLEISGADTDTQYF. The CDR3, as DNA: TGTGCCAGCAGCTTAGAGATAAGCGGGGCCGACACAGATACGCAGTATTTT.

Of note for this clonotype: A much more abundant neighbour one base away suggests this may be a read error. CDR3 DNA sequence: TGTGCCAGCAGCCAATACCCAAATGGTCAGCCCCAGCATTTT. Translated: CASSQYPNGQPQHF. The rearrangement uses TRBV4-2 and TRBJ1-5; D is unclear. Per the germline V gene, CDR1 is LGHNA and CDR2 is YNFKEQ. The V end was cut by 2 bases, the J end by 6 bases, with 11 bases between. The CDR3 has 14 residues.

The V gene is TRBV7-8, the J gene TRBJ2-1; 7 bases match TRBD2. This CDR3 region has 16 residues. V lost 2 bases and J lost 6; bases outside the gene matches: 10. The germline V gene encodes CDR1 SGHVS and CDR2 FQNEAQ. CDR3 amino acids: CASSLLAGDRCNEQFF. The CDR3 DNA is TGTGCCAGCAGCTTACTGGCGGGGGACCGCTGCAATGAGCAGTTCTTC.

In its sample, this clonotype was seen many times. This chain links TRBV29-1 with TRBJ2-2; 10 nucleotides align to TRBD2. The length of the CDR3 is 15 residues. Germline lookup yields CDR1 SQVTM and CDR2 ANQGSEA. The ends lost 1 base at V and 6 bases at J; junction bases unmatched: 5. The CDR3 DNA is TGCAGCGTTGAAGCACTAGCGGGGTCCCCCGGGGAGCTGTTTTTT. This gives the protein CSVEALAGSPGELFF.